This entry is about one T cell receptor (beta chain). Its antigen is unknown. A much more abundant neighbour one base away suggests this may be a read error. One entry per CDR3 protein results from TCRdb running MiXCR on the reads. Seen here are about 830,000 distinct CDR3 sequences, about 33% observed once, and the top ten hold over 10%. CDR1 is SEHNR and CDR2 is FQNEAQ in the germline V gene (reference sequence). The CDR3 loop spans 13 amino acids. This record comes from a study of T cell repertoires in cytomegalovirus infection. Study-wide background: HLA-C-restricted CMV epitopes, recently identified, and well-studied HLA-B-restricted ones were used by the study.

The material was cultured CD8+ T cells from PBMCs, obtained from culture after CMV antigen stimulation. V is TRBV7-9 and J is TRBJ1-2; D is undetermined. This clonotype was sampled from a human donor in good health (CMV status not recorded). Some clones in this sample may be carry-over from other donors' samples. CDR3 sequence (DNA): TGTGCCAACAGCCCGAGGGATTGGAATGGCTACACCTTC. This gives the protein CANSPRDWNGYTF.